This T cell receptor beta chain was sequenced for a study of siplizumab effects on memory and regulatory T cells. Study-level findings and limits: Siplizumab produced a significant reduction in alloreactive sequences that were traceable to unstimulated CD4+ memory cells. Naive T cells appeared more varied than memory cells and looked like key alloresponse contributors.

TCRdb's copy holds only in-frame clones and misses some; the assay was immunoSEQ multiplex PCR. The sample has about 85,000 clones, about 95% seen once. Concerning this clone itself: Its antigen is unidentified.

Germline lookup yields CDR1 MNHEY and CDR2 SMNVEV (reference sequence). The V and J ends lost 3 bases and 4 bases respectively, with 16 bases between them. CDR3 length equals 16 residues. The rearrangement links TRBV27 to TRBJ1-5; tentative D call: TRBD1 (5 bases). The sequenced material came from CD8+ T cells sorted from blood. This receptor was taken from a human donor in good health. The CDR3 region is CASSFAGAAINQPQHF. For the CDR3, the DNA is TGTGCCAGCAGTTTTGCCGGGGCAGCTATTAATCAGCCCCAGCATTTT.